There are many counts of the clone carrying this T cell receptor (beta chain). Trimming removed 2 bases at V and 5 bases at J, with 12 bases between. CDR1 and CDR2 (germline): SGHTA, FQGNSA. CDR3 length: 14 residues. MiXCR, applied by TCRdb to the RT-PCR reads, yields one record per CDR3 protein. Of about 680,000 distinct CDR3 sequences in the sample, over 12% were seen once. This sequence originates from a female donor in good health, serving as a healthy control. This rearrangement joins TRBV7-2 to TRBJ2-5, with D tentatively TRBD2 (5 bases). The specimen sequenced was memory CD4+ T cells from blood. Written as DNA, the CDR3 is TGTGCCAGCAGCTTAACCGGGAATGGGGAGACCCAGTACTTC. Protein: CASSLTGNGETQYF.